What follows describes a single TCR beta chain. This clone was detected once. Its antigen specificity is not known. Per-base quality was not reported, and no clone a single base away is much larger than it. The data originate from a study of T cell changes during pregnancy in multiple sclerosis (dated by TCRdb to the late 2010s). For the wider study: In women with multiple sclerosis, the researchers looked at how the T cell repertoire shifted as pregnancy progressed.

Libraries were constructed by the immunoSEQ multiplex PCR assay. This immuneACCESS table, as held by TCRdb, lists in-frame sequences with V and J called but not all clones. Of the missing ones, under half trace to an unresolved V gene in checked studies; the others have no known cause. For this sample the table gives 100,000 or so clones, of which about nine tenths were detected only once. The biggest ten clones account for less than 4.5% of the sample. The junction shows trimming of 6 bases on V and 10 bases on J, plus 18 bases between the germline ends. There are 13 amino acids in the CDR3, from cysteine to phenylalanine inclusive. Here the CDR3 DNA is all that survives: 39 bases in frame from base 1. CDR1 and CDR2 are drawn from the germline V gene: LGHNT, FRNRAP.

This TCR came from a female donor with multiple sclerosis, enrolled in a pregnancy study. This sample comprised peripheral blood, obtained after pregnancy. The chain joins TRBV12-5 to TRBJ1-1; the D gene lacks a confident call. CDR3 reads: CASGTHFGSRAFF. The sequenced DNA: TGTGCTAGTGGCACCCATTTCGGTTCTAGAGCTTTCTTT. The CDR3 plus the reference TRBV12-5 and TRBJ1-1 genes for the other parts give the full variable domain: DARVTQTPRHKVTEMGQEVTMRCQPILGHNTVFWYRQTMMQGLELLAYFRNRAPLDDSGMPKDRFSAEMPDATLATLKIQPSEPRDSAVYFCASGTHFGSRAFFGQGTRLTVV.